A selection of T cell receptor beta chains follows, all from one sample in a study of cytomegalovirus exposure and HLA in healthy donors. The repertoire was sequenced with immunoSEQ multiplex PCR; TCRdb's copy has only in-frame clones and lacks some. The sample consists of around 110,000 clones, just over 70% of them appearing once. The sample comprised PBMCs. The receptors stem from a boy between 10 and 17 years old in good health and CMV-seronegative. Both conserved end residues are part of each CDR3. The D gene is left open where the match is weak. Clone size is given for some rows only: seen once, a few or many times, or a class if the clone is expanded.

clone_size	cdr3_length	v_call	d_call	j_call	cdr3_aa	cdr3_nt
few	15	TRBV4-1	.	TRBJ1-1	CASSQVSRRRTEAFF	TGCGCCAGCAGCCAAGTTAGCAGGAGGCGCACTGAAGCTTTCTTT
.	15	TRBV7-2	TRBD2	TRBJ2-7	CASSYTGLDTYEQYF	TGTGCCAGCAGCTACACGGGACTAGACACCTACGAGCAGTACTTC
.	14	TRBV6-5	.	TRBJ2-7	CASSYGRFTYEQYF	TGTGCCAGCAGTTACGGCAGGTTTACCTACGAGCAGTACTTC
.	15	TRBV19	TRBD1	TRBJ2-2	CASSLFGTDPGELFF	TGTGCCAGTAGTCTTTTTGGGACAGATCCCGGGGAGCTGTTTTTT
.	23	TRBV28	TRBD2	TRBJ2-4	CASSFAGTGGLAGVWGAKNIQYF	TGTGCCAGCAGTTTTGCTGGGACAGGAGGACTAGCGGGAGTCTGGGGAGCCAAAAACATTCAGTACTTC
.	13	TRBV29-1	.	TRBJ2-3	CSVAGTLSDTQYF	TGCAGCGTGGCCGGGACTCTTTCGGATACGCAGTATTTT
.	14	TRBV2	TRBD2	TRBJ2-7	CASRKLAGDYEQYF	TGTGCCAGCAGGAAACTAGCGGGAGATTACGAGCAGTACTTC
once	15	TRBV18	TRBD2	TRBJ2-7	CASSPSSGWRYEQYF	TGTGCCAGCTCACCATCTAGCGGGTGGAGGTACGAGCAGTACTTC
.	14	TRBV28	.	TRBJ1-2	CASSLGRQDYGYTF	TGTGCCAGCAGTTTAGGCAGACAGGACTATGGCTACACCTTC
.	13	TRBV27	TRBD2	TRBJ2-7	CASSWTSGSEQYF	TGTGCCAGCAGTTGGACTAGCGGGAGCGAGCAGTACTTC
.	16	TRBV4-1	.	TRBJ1-6	CASSQDAGIGNSPLHF	TGCGCCAGCAGCCAAGATGCGGGGATCGGGAATTCACCCCTCCACTTT
.	15	TRBV5-4	TRBD1	TRBJ1-1	CASSLGQGRDTEAFF	TGTGCCAGCAGCCTGGGACAGGGGAGGGACACTGAAGCTTTCTTT
few	16	TRBV9	TRBD1	TRBJ1-1	CASSVTDGQENTEAFF	TGTGCCAGCAGCGTAACGGACGGACAGGAGAACACTGAAGCTTTCTTT
once	15	TRBV7-9	TRBD2	TRBJ2-5	CASSLIPGGRETQYF	TGTGCCAGCAGCTTAATTCCGGGAGGACGAGAGACCCAGTACTTC
.	15	TRBV5-1	TRBD2	TRBJ2-3	CASSLLGTTTDTQYF	TGCGCCAGCAGCTTGTTGGGGACTACTACAGATACGCAGTATTTT
few	14	TRBV7-2	.	TRBJ1-5	CASSLTLSNQPQHF	TGTGCCAGCAGCTTGACACTTAGCAATCAGCCCCAGCATTTT
.	15	TRBV18	.	TRBJ2-3	CASSPTSGSTDTQYF	TGTGCCAGCTCACCGACGTCGGGGAGCACAGATACGCAGTATTTT
.	10	TRBV20-1	.	TRBJ2-1	CSASRGRQFF	TGCAGTGCTAGTCGAGGCCGGCAGTTCTTC
.	12	TRBV11-3	.	TRBJ2-7	CASSYWGNEQYF	TGTGCCAGCAGCTACTGGGGCAACGAGCAGTACTTC
.	17	TRBV28	.	TRBJ1-5	CASSLGSETYSNQPQHF	TGTGCCAGCAGTTTAGGTTCCGAGACATATAGCAATCAGCCCCAGCATTTT
medium-sized	15	TRBV4-2	.	TRBJ2-7	CASAMELGTHHEQYF	TGTGCCAGCGCCATGGAACTCGGGACACACCACGAGCAGTACTTC
few	14	TRBV6-5	.	TRBJ1-1	CASSYSWAGTEAFF	TGTGCCAGCAGTTATTCTTGGGCGGGCACTGAAGCTTTCTTT
.	16	TRBV29-1	.	TRBJ2-5	CSVVGYRDTTQETQYF	TGCAGCGTTGTAGGTTACAGGGACACGACCCAAGAGACCCAGTACTTC
.	13	TRBV7-2	.	TRBJ1-2	CASSLNWNYGYTF	TGTGCCAGCAGCTTGAACTGGAACTATGGCTACACCTTC
.	14	TRBV2	TRBD2	TRBJ2-2	CASSGLAGAGELFF	TGTGCCAGCAGTGGGCTAGCGGGTGCCGGGGAGCTGTTTTTT
few	13	TRBV28	.	TRBJ1-2	CASSLFAGYGYTF	TGTGCCAGCAGTTTATTTGCGGGCTATGGCTACACCTTC
.	15	TRBV30	.	TRBJ1-1	CAWSVPLQGRTEAFF	TGTGCCTGGAGTGTACCCCTTCAGGGAAGGACTGAAGCTTTCTTT
once	15	TRBV6-4	.	TRBJ2-7	CASLDREGSSYEQYF	TGTGCCAGCCTAGACAGAGAAGGGTCCTCCTACGAGCAGTACTTC
once	16	TRBV5-4	.	TRBJ2-7	CASSLDSPIFSYEQYF	TGTGCCAGCAGCTTGGACTCGCCCATTTTCTCCTACGAGCAGTACTTC
.	15	TRBV6-1	.	TRBJ2-3	CASSERGPYGDTQYF	TGTGCCAGCAGTGAACGGGGTCCGTATGGTGATACGCAGTATTTT
.	12	TRBV13	.	TRBJ1-2	CASSRLTDGYTF	TGTGCCAGCAGCCGATTGACAGATGGCTACACCTTC
.	18	TRBV7-9	.	TRBJ2-6	CASSLDRGTHSGANVLTF	TGTGCCAGCAGCTTAGATAGGGGAACCCACTCTGGGGCCAACGTCCTGACTTTC
once	12	TRBV5-4	.	TRBJ2-7	CASSFDSYEQYF	TGTGCCAGCAGCTTCGACAGCTACGAGCAGTACTTC
few	15	TRBV7-2	TRBD2	TRBJ2-1	CASRIRTSGTNEQFF	TGTGCCAGCAGAATAAGGACTAGCGGGACCAATGAGCAGTTCTTC
.	12	TRBV7-3	.	TRBJ1-1	CASSPGIGEAFF	TGTGCCAGCAGCCCCGGGATTGGTGAAGCTTTCTTT
.	15	TRBV11-2	.	TRBJ1-6	CASSLYRAGDSPLHF	TGTGCCAGCAGCCTCTACAGGGCTGGGGATTCACCCCTCCACTTT
.	15	TRBV19	.	TRBJ1-5	CASSISDSFNQPQHF	TGTGCCAGTAGTATTTCGGACAGCTTCAATCAGCCCCAGCATTTT
few	17	TRBV4-2	.	TRBJ1-3	CASSQEVSLFSGNTIYF	TGTGCCAGCAGCCAAGAGGTCAGTTTATTCTCTGGAAACACCATATATTTT
.	13	TRBV5-1	.	TRBJ1-3	CASSLAQGNTIYF	TGCGCCAGCAGCTTGGCCCAGGGAAACACCATATATTTT
.	11	TRBV30	.	TRBJ2-7	CAWKIRDEQYF	TGTGCCTGGAAAATACGGGACGAGCAGTACTTC
.	11	TRBV6-5	.	TRBJ1-2	CASSLGGTYAF	TGTGCCAGCAGTCTGGGGGGTACCTACGCCTTC
.	11	TRBV30	.	TRBJ2-3	CAWNSGDTQYF	TGTGCCTGGAATAGTGGAGATACGCAGTATTTT
.	13	TRBV6-5	.	TRBJ2-7	CASSYSPDYEQYF	TGTGCCAGCAGTTACTCCCCAGATTACGAGCAGTACTTC
.	15	TRBV7-2	.	TRBJ1-6	CASSFWGVGDSPLHF	TGTGCCAGCAGCTTTTGGGGAGTGGGTGATTCACCCCTCCACTTT
.	15	TRBV7-2	TRBD2	TRBJ2-5	CASSFRLAREETQYF	TGTGCCAGCAGCTTCAGACTAGCGAGGGAGGAGACCCAGTACTTC
.	15	TRBV2	TRBD1	TRBJ1-6	CASSVLGDSYSPLHF	TGTGCCAGCAGCGTTCTGGGGGACAGCTATTCACCCCTCCACTTT
.	13	TRBV28	TRBD1	TRBJ1-2	CASSFGTGDKNTF	TGTGCCAGCAGTTTTGGGACAGGGGACAAAAACACCTTC
few	16	TRBV12-5	TRBD2	TRBJ2-1	CASGRWKGLADNEQFF	TGTGCTAGTGGCCGTTGGAAGGGACTAGCGGACAATGAGCAGTTCTTC
.	14	TRBV6-6	TRBD1	TRBJ2-1	CASSLRTGYNEQFF	TGTGCCAGCAGTCTCCGGACAGGGTACAATGAGCAGTTCTTC
.	14	TRBV28	TRBD1	TRBJ1-1	CASSLNRGDTEAFF	TGTGCCAGCAGTTTAAACAGGGGGGACACTGAAGCTTTCTTT
.	14	TRBV19	.	TRBJ2-5	CASSMRRGQETQYF	TGTGCCAGTAGTATGAGGCGGGGCCAAGAGACCCAGTACTTC
.	14	TRBV6-5	.	TRBJ2-7	CASGRRWSSYEQYF	TGTGCCAGTGGGAGGAGGTGGAGCTCCTACGAGCAGTACTTC
few	14	TRBV4-1	.	TRBJ2-1	CASSQGTALQGQFF	TGCGCCAGCAGCCAAGGCACCGCCCTGCAGGGGCAGTTCTTC
.	14	TRBV6-4	.	TRBJ1-2	CASSDSSRGSGYTF	TGTGCCAGCAGTGACTCGAGCAGGGGAAGTGGCTACACCTTC